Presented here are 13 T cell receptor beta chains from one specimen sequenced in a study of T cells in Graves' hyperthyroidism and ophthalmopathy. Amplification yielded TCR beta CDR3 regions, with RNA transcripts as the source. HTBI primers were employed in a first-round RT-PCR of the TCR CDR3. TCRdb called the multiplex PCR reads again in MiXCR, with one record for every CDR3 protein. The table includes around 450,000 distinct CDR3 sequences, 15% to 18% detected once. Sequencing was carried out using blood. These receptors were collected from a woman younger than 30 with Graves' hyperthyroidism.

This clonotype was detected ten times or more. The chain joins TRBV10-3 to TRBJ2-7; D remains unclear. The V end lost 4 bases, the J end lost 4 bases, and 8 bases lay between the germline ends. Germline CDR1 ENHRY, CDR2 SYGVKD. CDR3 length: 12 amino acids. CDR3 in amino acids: CAISAQDYEQYF. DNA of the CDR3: TGTGCCATCAGTGCCCAGGATTACGAGCAGTACTTC.

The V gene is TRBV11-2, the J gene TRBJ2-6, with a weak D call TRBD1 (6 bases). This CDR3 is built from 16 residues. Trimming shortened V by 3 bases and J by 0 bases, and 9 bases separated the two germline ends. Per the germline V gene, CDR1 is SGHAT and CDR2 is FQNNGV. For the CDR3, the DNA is TGTGCCAGCAGCTTCGGACAGCTCTCTGGGGCCAACGTCCTGACTTTC. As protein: CASSFGQLSGANVLTF.

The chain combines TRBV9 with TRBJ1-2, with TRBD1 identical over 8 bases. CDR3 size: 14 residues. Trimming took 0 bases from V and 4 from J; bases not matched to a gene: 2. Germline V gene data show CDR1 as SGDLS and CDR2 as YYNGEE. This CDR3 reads CASSVGTGTYGYTF. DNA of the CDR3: TGTGCCAGCAGCGTAGGGACAGGGACCTATGGCTACACCTTC.

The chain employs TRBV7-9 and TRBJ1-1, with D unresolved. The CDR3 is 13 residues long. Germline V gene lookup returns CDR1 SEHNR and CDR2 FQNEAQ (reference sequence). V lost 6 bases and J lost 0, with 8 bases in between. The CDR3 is CASRYPVNTEAFF. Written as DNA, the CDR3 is TGTGCCAGCAGGTATCCAGTGAACACTGAAGCTTTCTTT.

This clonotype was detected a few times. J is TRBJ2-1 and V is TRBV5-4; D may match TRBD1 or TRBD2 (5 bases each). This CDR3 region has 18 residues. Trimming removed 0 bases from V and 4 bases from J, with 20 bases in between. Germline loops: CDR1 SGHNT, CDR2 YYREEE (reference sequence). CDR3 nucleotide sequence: TGTGCCAGCAGCTTGGGACGCGGTGGGACCCAGGTATACAATGAGCAGTTCTTC. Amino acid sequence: CASSLGRGGTQVYNEQFF.

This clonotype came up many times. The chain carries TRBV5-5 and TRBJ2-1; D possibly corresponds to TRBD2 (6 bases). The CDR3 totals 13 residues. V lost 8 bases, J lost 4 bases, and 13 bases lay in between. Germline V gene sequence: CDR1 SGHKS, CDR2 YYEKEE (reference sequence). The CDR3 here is CASLSGVYNEQFF. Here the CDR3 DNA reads TGTGCCAGTTTATCGGGGGTATACAATGAGCAGTTCTTC.

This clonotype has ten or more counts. CDR3 sequence: CASSSSGDSNQPQHF. The DNA for the CDR3 is TGCGCCAGCAGCTCCTCGGGGGATAGCAATCAGCCCCAGCATTTT. The chain couples TRBV5-1 to TRBJ1-5, with D tentatively TRBD1 (5 bases). This CDR3 has 15 amino acids. Trimming shortened V by 3 bases and J by 0 bases, and 10 bases separated the two germline ends. The germline V gene has CDR1 SGHRS and CDR2 YFSETQ.

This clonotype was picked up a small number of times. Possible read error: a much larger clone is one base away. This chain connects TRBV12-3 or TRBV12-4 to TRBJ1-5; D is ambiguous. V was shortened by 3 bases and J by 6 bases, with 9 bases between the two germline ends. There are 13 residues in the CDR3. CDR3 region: CASSLWRLQPQHF. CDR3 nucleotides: TGTGCCAGCAGTTTGTGGCGTCTTCAGCCCCAGCATTTT.

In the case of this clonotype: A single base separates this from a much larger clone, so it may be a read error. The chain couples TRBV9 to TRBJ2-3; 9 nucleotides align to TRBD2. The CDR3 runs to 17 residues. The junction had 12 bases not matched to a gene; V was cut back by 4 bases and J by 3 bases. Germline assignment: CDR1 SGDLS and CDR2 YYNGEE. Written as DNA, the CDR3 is TGTGCCAGCAGCTCCCAAATAGCGGGGGTTAGTACAGATACGCAGTATTTT. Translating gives CASSSQIAGVSTDTQYF.

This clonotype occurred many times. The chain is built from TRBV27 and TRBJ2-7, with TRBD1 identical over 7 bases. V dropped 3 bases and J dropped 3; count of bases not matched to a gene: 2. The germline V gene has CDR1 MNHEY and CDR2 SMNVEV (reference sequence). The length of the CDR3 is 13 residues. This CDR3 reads CASSFYRGYEQYF. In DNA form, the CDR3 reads TGTGCCAGCAGTTTTTACAGGGGCTACGAGCAGTACTTC.

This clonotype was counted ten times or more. The CDR3 region is CASSFDDRGGTDTQYF. CDR3 DNA sequence: TGTGCCAGCAGTTTCGACGACAGGGGTGGCACAGATACGCAGTATTTT. The chain couples TRBV6-1 to TRBJ2-3, with 8 nucleotides matching TRBD1. J was trimmed by 1 base and V by 5 bases; bases with no gene match: 8. CDR1 is MNHNS and CDR2 is SASEGT in the germline V gene. The CDR3 has 16 amino acids.

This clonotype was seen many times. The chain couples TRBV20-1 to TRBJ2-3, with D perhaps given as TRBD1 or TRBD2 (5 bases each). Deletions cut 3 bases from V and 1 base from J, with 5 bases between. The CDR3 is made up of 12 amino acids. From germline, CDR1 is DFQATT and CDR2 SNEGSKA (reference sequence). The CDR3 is CSARGGTDTQYF. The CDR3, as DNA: TGCAGTGCTAGGGGGGGCACAGATACGCAGTATTTT.

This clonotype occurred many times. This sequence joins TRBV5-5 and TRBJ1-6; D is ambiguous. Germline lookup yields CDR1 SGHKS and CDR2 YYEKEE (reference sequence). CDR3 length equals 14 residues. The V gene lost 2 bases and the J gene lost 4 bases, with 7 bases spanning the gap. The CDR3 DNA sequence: TGTGCCAGCAGCTTTGGACTTTATAATTCACCCCTCCACTTT. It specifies CASSFGLYNSPLHF.